A selection of T cell receptor beta chains follows, all from one sample in a study of OX40 agonist ivuxolimab in advanced cancers. Assay used: immunoSEQ multiplex PCR; TCRdb lists only in-frame clones, some missing. The repertoire holds 45,000 to 60,000 clones, with roughly three quarters as singletons. The source material was CD4+ or CD8+ T cells sorted from blood, sampled in a trial of the OX40 agonist ivuxolimab. Receptors were obtained from an adult with an advanced solid tumor such as melanoma, head and neck, liver or kidney cancer. Each CDR3 is given with its conserved first and last residue. D genes are given only for firm matches. Rows give clone size only sometimes, using once, few, many, or a class for an expanded clone.

>TRBJ1-4|TRBD1|14|few|TRBV28
CASTPGGRNEKLFF
TGTGCCAGCACTCCAGGGGGACGGAATGAAAAACTGTTTTTT
>TRBJ2-7|-|16|-|TRBV11-2
CASSSFARVVGYEQYF
TGTGCCAGCAGCTCCTTTGCACGGGTAGTGGGCTACGAGCAGTACTTC
>TRBJ2-7|TRBD2|16|-|TRBV28
CASSLRGTSGRAEQYF
TGTGCCAGCAGTTTACGTGGGACTAGCGGGAGAGCCGAGCAGTACTTC
>TRBJ1-5|TRBD1|13|-|TRBV6-5
CASSRDSNQPQHF
TGTGCTAGCAGCCGGGACAGTAATCAGCCCCAGCATTTT
>TRBJ1-1|-|13|-|TRBV7-6
CASSSGVSTEAFF
TGTGCCAGCAGCTCAGGGGTGAGTACTGAAGCTTTCTTT
>TRBJ2-1|TRBD1|15|-|TRBV7-2
CASSAGTGSYNEQFF
TGTGCCAGCAGCGCTGGGACAGGGTCATACAATGAGCAGTTCTTC
>TRBJ2-2|-|13|-|TRBV7-7
CASSGANTGELFF
TGTGCTAGCTCGGGGGCCAACACCGGGGAGCTGTTTTTT
>TRBJ1-1|-|15|once|TRBV7-9
CASSLRGQRNTEAFF
TGTGCCAGCAGCCTTCGAGGACAGAGGAACACTGAAGCTTTCTTT
>TRBJ2-1|TRBD2|16|-|TRBV15
CATSRGISGISGEQFF
TGTGCCACCAGCAGAGGTATAAGCGGGATCTCTGGTGAGCAGTTCTTC
>TRBJ2-5|-|15|-|TRBV19
CASSLWRGSQETQYF
TGTGCCAGTAGCCTATGGAGAGGGTCACAAGAGACCCAGTACTTC
>TRBJ1-3|-|15|-|TRBV5-1
CASSFGRSSGNTIYF
TGCGCCAGCAGCTTCGGTAGGTCCTCTGGAAACACCATATATTTT
>TRBJ2-1|TRBD2|18|-|TRBV7-8
CASSRRTPGLAPYNEQFF
TGTGCCAGCAGCAGACGAACTCCGGGACTAGCGCCTTACAATGAGCAGTTCTTC
>TRBJ2-5|-|15|once|TRBV6-1
CASSVVGLYQETQYF
TGTGCCAGCAGCGTAGTCGGGCTTTACCAAGAGACCCAGTACTTC
>TRBJ2-1|-|15|-|TRBV11-1
CASSFRGSSYNEQFF
TGTGCCAGCAGCTTTAGAGGGAGCTCCTACAATGAGCAGTTCTTC
>TRBJ1-6|TRBD1|18|few|TRBV10-3
CAISSRDRGSLDNSPLHF
TGTGCCATCAGTTCCCGGGACAGGGGATCGCTCGACAATTCACCCCTCCACTTT
>TRBJ2-3|-|16|-|TRBV5-1
CASSLLEGRRADTQYF
TGCGCCAGCAGCTTGTTGGAGGGGCGTCGCGCAGATACGCAGTATTTT
>TRBJ1-1|-|15|-|TRBV5-4
CASSGRESANTEAFF
TGTGCCAGCAGCGGGCGGGAGTCGGCGAACACTGAAGCTTTCTTT
>TRBJ1-3|TRBD1|16|-|TRBV28
CASRDRGGQDGNTIYF
TGTGCCAGCAGGGACAGGGGGGGCCAAGATGGAAACACCATATATTTT
>TRBJ2-3|-|17|-|TRBV7-6
CASSLGQWEEGTDTQYF
TGTGCCAGCAGCTTAGGTCAGTGGGAGGAAGGGACAGATACGCAGTATTTT
>TRBJ2-5|TRBD2|16|-|TRBV19
CASSPGLAVMEETQYF
TGTGCCAGTAGTCCCGGACTAGCGGTAATGGAGGAGACCCAGTACTTC
>TRBJ1-3|-|15|-|TRBV19
CASSETGSSGNTIYF
TGTGCCAGTAGTGAAACAGGGAGCTCTGGAAACACCATATATTTT
>TRBJ1-2|-|16|-|TRBV4-1
CASSQDTGLANYGYTF
TGCGCCAGCAGCCAAGATACGGGGTTGGCTAACTATGGCTACACCTTC
>TRBJ2-7|TRBD1|14|once|TRBV18
CASSQGTGPYEQYF
TGTGCCAGCTCACAGGGGACAGGCCCGTACGAGCAGTACTTC
>TRBJ2-7|-|18|-|TRBV4-1
CASSQDNERTLSSYEQYF
TGCGCCAGCAGCCAAGACAACGAGAGGACTTTGAGCTCCTACGAGCAGTACTTC